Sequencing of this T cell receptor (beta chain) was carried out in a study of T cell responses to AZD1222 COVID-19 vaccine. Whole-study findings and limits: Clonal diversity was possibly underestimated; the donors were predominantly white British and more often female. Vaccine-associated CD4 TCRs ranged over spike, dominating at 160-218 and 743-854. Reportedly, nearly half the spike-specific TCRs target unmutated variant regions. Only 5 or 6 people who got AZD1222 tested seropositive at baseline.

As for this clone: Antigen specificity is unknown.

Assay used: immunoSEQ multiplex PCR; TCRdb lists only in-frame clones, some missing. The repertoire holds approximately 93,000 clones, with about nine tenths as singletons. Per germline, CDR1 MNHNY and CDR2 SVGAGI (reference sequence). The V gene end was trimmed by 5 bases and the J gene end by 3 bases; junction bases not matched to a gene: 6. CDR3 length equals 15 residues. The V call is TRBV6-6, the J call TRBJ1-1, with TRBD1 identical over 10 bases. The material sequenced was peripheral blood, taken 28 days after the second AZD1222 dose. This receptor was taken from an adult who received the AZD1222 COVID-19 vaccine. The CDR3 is CASSDRTGGDTEAFF. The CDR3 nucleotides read TGTGCCAGCAGTGATCGGACAGGGGGGGACACTGAAGCTTTCTTT.